This T cell receptor beta chain was found in a study of radiation and T cells in renal cell carcinoma. Across the study: Nephrectomy followed 15 Gy stereotactic body radiation by 4 weeks.

Germline loops: CDR1 SGDLS, CDR2 YYNGEE. This CDR3 spans 16 amino acids. V trimming: 0 bases; J trimming: 3 bases; junction bases outside the gene matches: 3. Time point of the sample: blood 2 weeks post-SBRT. Treatment in this sample: 15 Gy SBRT to primary tumor, nephrectomy 4 weeks later. Radiation-treated patients gave blood at baseline, week 2 and week 4. Method: immunoSEQ multiplex PCR; TCRdb's copy keeps in-frame clones and lacks some. The table has around 120,000 clones, about 81% seen once; the top ten hold less than 2.5%. This clone appeared once. Sequencing used blood, obtained from a patient whose treatment included radiotherapy and nephrectomy. The chain uses TRBV9 and TRBJ2-3; TRBD2 matches 11 bases. The sequence was collected from a woman in her sixties or seventies with renal cell carcinoma. As DNA, the CDR3 is TGTGCCAGCAGCGTAGTTCTAGCGGGAGGAACAGATACGCAGTATTTT. Translating gives CASSVVLAGGTDTQYF.